The entry below gives a single T cell receptor beta chain sequence along with its context. These data originate in a study of blood T cell repertoires in COVID-19. Study context: Acute-phase and convalescent COVID-19 samples originated in the United States, Italy and Spain. In each case, the material was cDNA or gDNA derived from T cells, B-cell-depleted T cells, or PBMCs.

The CDR3 length is 13 residues. The germline V gene encodes CDR1 SGHVS and CDR2 FQNEAQ. Trimming pared 2 bases from V and 10 bases from J, leaving 9 bases between. As processed by the authors: Reference gene primer amplification gave nucleated cell count estimates. The table came from immunoSEQ multiplex PCR; TCRdb's copy has only in-frame clones and leaves some out. D and trimming come from the DNA, and the V and J calls and clone size come from that table. The data show 25,000 to 35,000 clones, roughly nine tenths seen once. The gene calls are TRBV7-8 and TRBJ1-6; D not certain. Sequencing was carried out using peripheral blood. The origin of this receptor is a human donor with active COVID-19. The donor label of this sample is uncertain. CDR3 amino acids: CASSLKRYSPLHF. The CDR3 bases are TGTGCCAGCAGCTTAAAGCGCTACTCACCCCTCCACTTT.